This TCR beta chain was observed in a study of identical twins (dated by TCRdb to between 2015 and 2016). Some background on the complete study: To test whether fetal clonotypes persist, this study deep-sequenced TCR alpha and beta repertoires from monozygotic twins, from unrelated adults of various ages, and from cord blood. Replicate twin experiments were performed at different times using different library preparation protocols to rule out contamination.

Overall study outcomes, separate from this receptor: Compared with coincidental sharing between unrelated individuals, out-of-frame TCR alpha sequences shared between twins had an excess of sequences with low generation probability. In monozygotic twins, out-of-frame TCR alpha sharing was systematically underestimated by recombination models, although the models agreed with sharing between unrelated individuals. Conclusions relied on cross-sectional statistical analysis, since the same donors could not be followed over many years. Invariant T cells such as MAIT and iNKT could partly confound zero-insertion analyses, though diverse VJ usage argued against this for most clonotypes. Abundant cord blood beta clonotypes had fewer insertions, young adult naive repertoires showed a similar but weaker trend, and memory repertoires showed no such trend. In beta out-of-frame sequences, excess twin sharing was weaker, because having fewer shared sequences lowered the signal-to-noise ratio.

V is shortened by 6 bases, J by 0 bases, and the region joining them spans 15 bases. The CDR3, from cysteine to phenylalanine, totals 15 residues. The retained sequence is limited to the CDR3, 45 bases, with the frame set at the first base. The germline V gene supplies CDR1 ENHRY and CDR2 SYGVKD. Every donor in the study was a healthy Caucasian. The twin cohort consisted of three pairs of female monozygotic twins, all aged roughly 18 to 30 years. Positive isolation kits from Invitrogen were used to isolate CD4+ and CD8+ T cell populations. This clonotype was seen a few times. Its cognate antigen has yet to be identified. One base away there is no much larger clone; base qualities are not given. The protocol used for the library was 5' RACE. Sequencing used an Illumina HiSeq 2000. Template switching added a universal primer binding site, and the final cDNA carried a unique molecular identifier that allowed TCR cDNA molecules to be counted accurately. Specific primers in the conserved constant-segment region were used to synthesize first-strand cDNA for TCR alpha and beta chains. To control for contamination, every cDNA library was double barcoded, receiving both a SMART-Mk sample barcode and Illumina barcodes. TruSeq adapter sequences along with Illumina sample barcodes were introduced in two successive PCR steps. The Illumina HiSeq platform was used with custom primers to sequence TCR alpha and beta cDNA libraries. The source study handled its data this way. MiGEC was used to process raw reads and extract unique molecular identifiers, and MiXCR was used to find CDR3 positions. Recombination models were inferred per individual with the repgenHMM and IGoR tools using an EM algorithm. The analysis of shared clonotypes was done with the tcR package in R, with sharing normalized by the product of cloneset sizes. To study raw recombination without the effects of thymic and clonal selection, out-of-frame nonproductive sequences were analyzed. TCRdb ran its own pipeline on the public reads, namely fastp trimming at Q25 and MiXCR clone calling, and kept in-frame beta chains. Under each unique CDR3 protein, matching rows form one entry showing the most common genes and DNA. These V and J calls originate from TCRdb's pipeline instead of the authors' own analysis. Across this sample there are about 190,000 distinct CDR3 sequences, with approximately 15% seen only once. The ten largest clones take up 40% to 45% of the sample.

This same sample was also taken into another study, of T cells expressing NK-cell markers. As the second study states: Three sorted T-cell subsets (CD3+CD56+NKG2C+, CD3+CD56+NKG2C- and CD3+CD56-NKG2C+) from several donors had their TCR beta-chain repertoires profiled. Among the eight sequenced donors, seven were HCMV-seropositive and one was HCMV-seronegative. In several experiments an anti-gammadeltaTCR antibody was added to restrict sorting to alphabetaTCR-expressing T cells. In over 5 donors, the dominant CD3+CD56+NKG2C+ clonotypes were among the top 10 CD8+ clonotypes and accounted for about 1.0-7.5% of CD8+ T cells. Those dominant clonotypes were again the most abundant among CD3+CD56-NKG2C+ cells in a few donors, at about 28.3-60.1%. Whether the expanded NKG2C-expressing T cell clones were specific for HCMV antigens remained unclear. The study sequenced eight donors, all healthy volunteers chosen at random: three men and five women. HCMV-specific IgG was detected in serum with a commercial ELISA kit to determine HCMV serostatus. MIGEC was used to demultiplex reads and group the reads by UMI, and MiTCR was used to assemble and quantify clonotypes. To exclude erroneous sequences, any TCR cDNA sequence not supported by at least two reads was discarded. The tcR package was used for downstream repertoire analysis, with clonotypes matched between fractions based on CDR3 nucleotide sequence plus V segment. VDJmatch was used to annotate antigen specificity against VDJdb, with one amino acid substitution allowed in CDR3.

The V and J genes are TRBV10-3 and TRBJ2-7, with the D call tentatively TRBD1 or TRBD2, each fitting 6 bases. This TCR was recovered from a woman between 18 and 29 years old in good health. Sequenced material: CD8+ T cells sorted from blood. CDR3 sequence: CAIREGGPDSYEQYF. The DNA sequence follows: TGTGCCATCAGGGAGGGGGGCCCCGACTCCTACGAGCAGTACTTC.